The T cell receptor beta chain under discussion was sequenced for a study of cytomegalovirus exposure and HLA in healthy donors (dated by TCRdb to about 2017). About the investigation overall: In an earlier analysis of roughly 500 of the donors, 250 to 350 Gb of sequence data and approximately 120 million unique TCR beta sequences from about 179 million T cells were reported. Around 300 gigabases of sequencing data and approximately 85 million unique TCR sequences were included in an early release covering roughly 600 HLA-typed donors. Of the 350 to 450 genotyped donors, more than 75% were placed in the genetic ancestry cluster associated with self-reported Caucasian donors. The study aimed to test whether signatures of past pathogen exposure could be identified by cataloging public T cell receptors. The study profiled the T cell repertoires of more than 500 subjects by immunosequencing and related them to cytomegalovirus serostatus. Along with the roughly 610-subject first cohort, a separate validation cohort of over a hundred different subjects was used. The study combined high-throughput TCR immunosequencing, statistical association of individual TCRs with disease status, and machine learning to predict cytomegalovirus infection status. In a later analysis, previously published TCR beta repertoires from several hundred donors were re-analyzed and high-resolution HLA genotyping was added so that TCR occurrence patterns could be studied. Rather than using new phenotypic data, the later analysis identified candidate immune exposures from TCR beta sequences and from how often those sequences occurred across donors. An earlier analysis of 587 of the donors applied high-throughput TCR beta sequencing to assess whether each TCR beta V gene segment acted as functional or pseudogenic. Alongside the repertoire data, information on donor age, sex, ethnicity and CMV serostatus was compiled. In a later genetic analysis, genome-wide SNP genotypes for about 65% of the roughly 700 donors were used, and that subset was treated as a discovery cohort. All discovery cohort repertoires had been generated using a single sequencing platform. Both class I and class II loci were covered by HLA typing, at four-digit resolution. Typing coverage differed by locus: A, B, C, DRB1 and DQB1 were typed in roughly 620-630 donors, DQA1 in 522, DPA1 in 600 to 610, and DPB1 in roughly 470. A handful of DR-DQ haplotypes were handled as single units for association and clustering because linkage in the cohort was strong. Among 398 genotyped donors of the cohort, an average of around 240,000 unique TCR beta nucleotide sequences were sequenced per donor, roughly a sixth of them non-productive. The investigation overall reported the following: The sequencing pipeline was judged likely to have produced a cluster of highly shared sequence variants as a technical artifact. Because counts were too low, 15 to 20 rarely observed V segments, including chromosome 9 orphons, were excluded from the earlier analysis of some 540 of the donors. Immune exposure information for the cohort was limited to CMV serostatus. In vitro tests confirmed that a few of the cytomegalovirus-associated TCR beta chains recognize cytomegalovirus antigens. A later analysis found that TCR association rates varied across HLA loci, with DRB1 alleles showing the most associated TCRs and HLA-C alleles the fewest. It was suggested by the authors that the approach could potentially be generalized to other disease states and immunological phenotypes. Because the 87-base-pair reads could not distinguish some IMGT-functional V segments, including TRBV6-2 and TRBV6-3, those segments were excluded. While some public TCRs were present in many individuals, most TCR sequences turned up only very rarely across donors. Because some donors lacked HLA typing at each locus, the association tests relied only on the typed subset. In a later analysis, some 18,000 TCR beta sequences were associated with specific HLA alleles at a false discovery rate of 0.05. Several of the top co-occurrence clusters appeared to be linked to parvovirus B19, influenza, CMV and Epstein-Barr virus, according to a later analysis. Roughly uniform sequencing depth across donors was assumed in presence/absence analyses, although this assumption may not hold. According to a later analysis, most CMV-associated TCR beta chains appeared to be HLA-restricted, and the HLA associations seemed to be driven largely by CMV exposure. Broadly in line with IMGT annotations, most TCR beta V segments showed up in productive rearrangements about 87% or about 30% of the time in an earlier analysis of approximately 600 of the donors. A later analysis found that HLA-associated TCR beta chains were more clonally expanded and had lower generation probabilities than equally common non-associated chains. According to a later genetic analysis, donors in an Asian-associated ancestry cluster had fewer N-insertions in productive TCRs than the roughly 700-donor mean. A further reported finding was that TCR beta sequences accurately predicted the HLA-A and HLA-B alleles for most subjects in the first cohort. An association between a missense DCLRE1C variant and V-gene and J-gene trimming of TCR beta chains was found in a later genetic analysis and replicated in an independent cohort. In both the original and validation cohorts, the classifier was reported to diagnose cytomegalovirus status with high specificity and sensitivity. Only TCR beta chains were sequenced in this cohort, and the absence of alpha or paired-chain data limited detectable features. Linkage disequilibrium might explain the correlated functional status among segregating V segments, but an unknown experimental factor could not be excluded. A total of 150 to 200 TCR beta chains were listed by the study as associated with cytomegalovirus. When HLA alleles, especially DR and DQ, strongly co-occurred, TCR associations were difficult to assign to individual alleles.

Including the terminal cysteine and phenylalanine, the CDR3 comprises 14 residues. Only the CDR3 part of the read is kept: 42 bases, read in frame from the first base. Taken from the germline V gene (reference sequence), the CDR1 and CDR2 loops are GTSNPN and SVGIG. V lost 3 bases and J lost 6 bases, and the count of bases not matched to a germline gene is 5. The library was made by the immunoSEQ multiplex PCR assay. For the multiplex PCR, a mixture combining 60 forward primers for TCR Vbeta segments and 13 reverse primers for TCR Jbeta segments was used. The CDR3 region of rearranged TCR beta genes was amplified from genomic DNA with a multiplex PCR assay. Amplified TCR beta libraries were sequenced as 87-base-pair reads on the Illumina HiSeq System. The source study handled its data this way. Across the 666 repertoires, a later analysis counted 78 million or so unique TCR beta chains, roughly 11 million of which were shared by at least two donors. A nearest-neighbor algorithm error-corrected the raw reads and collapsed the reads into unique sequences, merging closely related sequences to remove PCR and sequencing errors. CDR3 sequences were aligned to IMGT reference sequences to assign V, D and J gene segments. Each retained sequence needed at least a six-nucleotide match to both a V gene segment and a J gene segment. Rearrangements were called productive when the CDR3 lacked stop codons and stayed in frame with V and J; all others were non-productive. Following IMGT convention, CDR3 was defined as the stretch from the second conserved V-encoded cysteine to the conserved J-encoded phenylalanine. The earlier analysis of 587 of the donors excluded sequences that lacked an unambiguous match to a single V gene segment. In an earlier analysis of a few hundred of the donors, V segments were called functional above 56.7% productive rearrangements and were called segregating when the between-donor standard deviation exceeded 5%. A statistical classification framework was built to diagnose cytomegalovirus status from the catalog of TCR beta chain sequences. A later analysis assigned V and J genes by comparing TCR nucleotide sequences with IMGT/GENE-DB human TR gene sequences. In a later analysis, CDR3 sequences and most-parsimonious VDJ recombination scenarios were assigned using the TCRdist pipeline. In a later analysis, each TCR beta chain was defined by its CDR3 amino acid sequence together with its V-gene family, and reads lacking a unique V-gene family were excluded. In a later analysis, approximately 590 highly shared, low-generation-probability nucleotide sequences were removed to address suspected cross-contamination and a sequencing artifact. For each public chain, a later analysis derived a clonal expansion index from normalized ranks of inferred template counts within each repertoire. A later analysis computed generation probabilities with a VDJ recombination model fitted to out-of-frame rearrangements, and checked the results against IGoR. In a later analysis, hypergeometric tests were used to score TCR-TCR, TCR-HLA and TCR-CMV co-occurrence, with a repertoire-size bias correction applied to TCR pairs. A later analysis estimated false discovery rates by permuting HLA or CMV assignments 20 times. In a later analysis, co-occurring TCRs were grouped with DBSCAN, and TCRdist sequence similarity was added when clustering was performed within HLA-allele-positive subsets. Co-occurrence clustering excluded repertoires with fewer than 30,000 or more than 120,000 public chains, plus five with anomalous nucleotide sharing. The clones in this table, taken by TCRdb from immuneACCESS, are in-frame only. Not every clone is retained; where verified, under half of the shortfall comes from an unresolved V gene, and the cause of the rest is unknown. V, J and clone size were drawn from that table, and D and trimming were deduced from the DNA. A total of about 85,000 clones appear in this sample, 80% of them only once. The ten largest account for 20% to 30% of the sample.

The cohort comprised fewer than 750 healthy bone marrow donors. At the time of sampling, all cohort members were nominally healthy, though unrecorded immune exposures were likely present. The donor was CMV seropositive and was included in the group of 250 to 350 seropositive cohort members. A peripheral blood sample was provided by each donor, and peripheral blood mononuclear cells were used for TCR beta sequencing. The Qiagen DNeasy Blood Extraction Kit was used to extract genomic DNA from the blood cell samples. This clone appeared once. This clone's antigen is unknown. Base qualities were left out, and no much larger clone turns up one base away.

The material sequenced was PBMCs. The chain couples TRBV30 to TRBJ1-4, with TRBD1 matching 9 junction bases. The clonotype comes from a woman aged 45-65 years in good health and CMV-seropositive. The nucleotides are TGTGCCTGGAGGACAACAGGGGGCTATGAAAAACTGTTTTTT. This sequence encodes CAWRTTGGYEKLFF. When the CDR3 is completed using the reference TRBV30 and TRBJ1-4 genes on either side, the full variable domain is SQTIHQWPATLVQPVGSPLSLECTVEGTSNPNLYWYRQAAGRGLQLLFYSVGIGQISSEVPQNLSASRPQDRQFILSSKKLLLSDSGFYLCAWRTTGGYEKLFFGSGTQLSVL.